A selection of T cell receptor beta chains follows, all from one sample in a study of Graves' ophthalmopathy and Graves' hyperthyroidism. TCRdb re-called the multiplex PCR reads with MiXCR, one entry per CDR3 protein. The table has a few hundred thousand distinct CDR3 sequences, 15% seen once; the top ten hold roughly 7%. Sequencing was carried out using peripheral blood. These receptors originate from a woman aged 18-35 years with stable Graves' hyperthyroidism. The CDR3 runs from the conserved cysteine through the conserved F or W. A D gene is named only where the DNA matches it firmly. The size of a clone is reported for some rows only, either as once, few or many, or as a class for expanded clones.

CASSLQGGGHNEQFF TGTGCCAGCAGCCTTCAAGGCGGGGGGCACAATGAGCAGTTCTTC TRBJ2-1 TRBD2 few TRBV6-1
CASSLDGTGGLLAQHF TGTGCCAGCAGCTTAGACGGGACAGGGGGCTTGTTGGCCCAGCATTTT TRBJ1-5 TRBD1 few TRBV11-2
CASGEADSNQPQHF TGTGCCAGCGGGGAGGCAGATAGCAATCAGCCCCAGCATTTT TRBJ1-5 . few TRBV12-3/TRBV12-4
CASSLARQETQYF TGTGCTAGCAGCTTAGCCAGACAAGAGACCCAGTACTTC TRBJ2-5 . . TRBV7-9
CASINFPGPLANVLTF TGTGCCAGCATTAATTTCCCGGGACCTTTGGCCAACGTCCTGACTTTC TRBJ2-6 . . TRBV6-5
CASRGDSFAMNTEAFF TGTGCCAGCAGGGGGGACAGTTTTGCCATGAACACTGAAGCTTTCTTT TRBJ1-1 TRBD1 many TRBV6-2/TRBV6-3
CASSLRGLQYF TGTGCCAGCAGTTTACGCGGGTTGCAGTACTTC TRBJ2-7 . . TRBV12-3/TRBV12-4
CASSPRAGMNTEAFF TGTGCCAGCAGTCCCAGGGCAGGAATGAACACTGAAGCTTTCTTT TRBJ1-1 . many TRBV6-6
CATLRRGAYGYTF TGTGCCACCCTCCGGAGAGGCGCCTATGGCTACACCTTC TRBJ1-2 . few TRBV2
CASSPIISGETQYF TGTGCCAGCAGCCCAATTATATCCGGGGAGACCCAGTACTTC TRBJ2-5 . few TRBV12-3/TRBV12-4
CASSWGPYEQYF TGTGCCAGCAGCTGGGGGCCCTACGAGCAGTACTTC TRBJ2-7 . few TRBV28
CASSPAIPGLSYEQYF TGTGCCAGCTCACCGGCTATACCAGGGCTCTCCTACGAGCAGTACTTC TRBJ2-7 . few TRBV18
CASSLFRGRNTGELFF TGTGCCAGCAGTTTATTCCGGGGGCGAAACACCGGGGAGCTGTTTTTT TRBJ2-2 . few TRBV27
CASSERGQGGQFF TGCGCCAGCAGTGAACGGGGCCAAGGGGGGCAGTTCTTC TRBJ2-1 . few TRBV10-1
CATSVTGGGDYTF TGTGCCACCAGTGTGACGGGAGGGGGCGACTACACCTTC TRBJ1-2 TRBD1 many TRBV24-1
CASRPTGRDGYTF TGTGCCAGCAGACCCACAGGGAGGGATGGCTACACCTTC TRBJ1-2 . many TRBV12-3/TRBV12-4